This TCR beta chain comes out of a study of blood T cell repertoires in COVID-19. Study-level information: The samples span acute and convalescent COVID-19 from the United States, Italy and Spain. Sources were T cells, B-cell-depleted T cells, or PBMCs; the material itself was cDNA or gDNA.

Seattle-derived patients entered the study during active infection and were followed longitudinally. Trimming removed 5 bases from V and 4 bases from J, with 14 bases in between. The CDR3 sequence is 14 residues long. The germline CDR1 and CDR2 sequences are SGHAT and FQNNGV. Original data processing: Using reference gene primer amplification, nucleated cell counts were estimated. The data were produced by immunoSEQ multiplex PCR, yet TCRdb's version contains in-frame clones alone and is incomplete. That table furnishes V, J and clone size, whereas the DNA furnished D and trimming. The sample consists of 150,000 to 250,000 clones, around 79% of them appearing once.

Specimen: peripheral blood. The receptor comes from a woman aged 40 to 49 with COVID-19, enrolled during active disease. This chain links TRBV11-2 with TRBJ2-5; D possibly corresponds to TRBD2 (6 bases). CDR3 nucleotide sequence: TGTGCCAGCAGCCTACTGGAGGGGATAGAGACCCAGTACTTC. It codes for CASSLLEGIETQYF. Variable domain in full (rest from reference TRBV11-2 and TRBJ2-5): EAGVAQSPRYKIIEKRQSVAFWCNPISGHATLYWYQQILGQGPKLLIQFQNNGVVDDSQLPKDRFSAERLKGVDSTLKIQPAKLEDSAVYLCASSLLEGIETQYFGPGTRLLVL.